What follows are 17 T cell receptor beta chains derived from one specimen sequenced in a study of a mutant IDH1 vaccine in newly diagnosed glioma. Their cognate antigens are unknown. Using immunoSEQ multiplex PCR, the repertoire was profiled, and TCRdb retains in-frame clones only, with some absent. The sample shows over 55,000 clones, 89% of them seen only once. Time point in this sample: week 11, during vaccination. The study gave 300 ug of mutant IDH1 20-mer peptide per vaccine dose, with topical imiquimod. The starting material was PBMCs, obtained from a glioma patient whose treatment included an IDH1 peptide vaccine. Receptor source: a man aged 40-49 years with glioma.

The chain recombines TRBV11-2 with TRBJ2-7, with D perhaps TRBD2 (5 bases). CDR1 and CDR2 from the germline V gene are SGHAT and FQNNGV. This CDR3 region has 17 residues. V was clipped by 1 base and J by 0 bases, with 16 bases between them. CDR3 nucleotides: TGTGCCAGCAGCTTAGTTCTCGGAGGATTAAGCTCCTACGAGCAGTACGTC. It encodes CASSLVLGGLSSYEQYV.

The chain is built from TRBV11-2 and TRBJ1-1, with 8 bases aligning to TRBD1. Germline trimming cut 3 bases from V and 1 base from J; bases unmatched to any gene: 4. CDR1 and CDR2 (germline): SGHAT, FQNNGV. The CDR3 spans 15 residues. CDR3 DNA sequence: TGTGCCAGCAGCTTCGGACAGGGCGGGAACACTGAAGCTTTCTTT. This codes for CASSFGQGGNTEAFF.

The rearrangement links TRBV5-4 to TRBJ2-5; 8 positions agree with TRBD1. The closer fit of TRBJ2-7 to the DNA end suggests the J call may be wrong. From germline, CDR1 is SGHNT and CDR2 YYREEE (reference sequence). The CDR3 runs 13 residues. The CDR3 bases are TGTGCCAGCAGCTTGACAGGGGGCTACGAGCAGTACTTC. Translation gives CASSLTGGYEQYF.

CDR3 residues: CASSIWGTGGPDQPQHF. The CDR3 bases are TGTGCCAGTAGTATATGGGGGACAGGGGGGCCGGATCAGCCCCAGCATTTT. The chain employs TRBV19 and TRBJ1-5; 11 bases align to TRBD1. The germline V gene has CDR1 LNHDA and CDR2 SQIVND (reference sequence). J was trimmed by 5 bases and V by 2 bases; bases with no gene match: 8. This CDR3 has 17 residues.

The J gene is TRBJ1-2, the V gene TRBV2; no clear D gene. V shed 5 bases and J shed 8 bases, with 9 bases lying between them. Germline V gene sequence: CDR1 SNHLY, CDR2 FYNNEI. The CDR3 has 11 amino acids. CDR3 sequence (DNA): TGTGCCAGCAGTTCCATGATCGGCTACACCTTC. It is translated as CASSSMIGYTF.

The chain links TRBV18 to TRBJ1-2; D unresolved. The germline gives CDR1 KGHSH, CDR2 LQKENI. The V and J ends lost 2 bases and 4 bases respectively, with 11 bases between them. The CDR3 has 14 amino acids. CDR3 nucleotide sequence: TGTGCCAGCTCACCAGAAGGCCTAGGCTATGGCTACACCTTC. Protein sequence: CASSPEGLGYGYTF.

By sample share, this clone is medium-sized (0.01 to 0.1%). This sequence joins TRBV7-9 and TRBJ2-7; D unresolved. Germline loops: CDR1 SEHNR, CDR2 FQNEAQ (reference sequence). This CDR3 comprises 12 residues. The CDR3 spells CASGWGSHEQYF. The CDR3, as DNA: TGTGCAAGTGGGTGGGGTTCCCACGAGCAGTACTTC.

The genes are TRBV2 and TRBJ2-7, with a possible D match to TRBD2 (6 bases). This CDR3 has 13 residues. Trimming pared 8 bases from V and 3 bases from J, leaving 14 bases between. The germline CDR1 and CDR2 sequences are SNHLY and FYNNEI. The DNA of the CDR3 is TGTGCCAGCCGTCCGGCGGGGAACTACGAGCAGTACTTC. It is translated as CASRPAGNYEQYF.

The V gene is TRBV10-1, the J gene TRBJ2-1; D might be TRBD1 (5 bases). Germline V gives CDR1 WNHNN, CDR2 SYGVQD (reference sequence). The CDR3 runs to 17 residues. Trimming removed 3 bases at V and 5 bases at J, with 20 bases between. CDR3 protein: CASSDHHMGLWDNEQFF. The CDR3 DNA follows: TGCGCCAGCAGTGATCATCATATGGGGCTCTGGGACAATGAGCAGTTCTTC.

V usage is TRBV28 and J usage is TRBJ2-1, with 8 bases identical to TRBD2. J lost 3 bases, V lost 3 bases, and 7 bases had no gene match. The germline V gene encodes CDR1 MDHEN and CDR2 SYDVKM. The CDR3 is 16 amino acids. The CDR3 nucleotides read TGTGCCAGCAGTTTCCATAGCGGGAAGGTCTACAATGAGCAGTTCTTC. It yields the protein CASSFHSGKVYNEQFF.

This clone was counted a few times. V is TRBV29-1 and J is TRBJ1-1; no definite D call. V was clipped by 1 base and J by 5 bases, with 5 bases between them. The CDR3 length is 11 residues. Germline V gene sequence: CDR1 SQVTM, CDR2 ANQGSEA. The CDR3 region is CSVEVRTEAFF. CDR3 DNA sequence: TGCAGCGTTGAAGTCCGAACTGAAGCTTTCTTT.

The rearrangement uses TRBV6-1 and TRBJ1-5, with TRBD1 as a possible D gene (6 bases). With 4 bases removed from V and 5 bases from J, the gap between germline ends came to 15 bases. CDR1 and CDR2 from the germline V gene are MNHNS and SASEGT. The CDR3 totals 15 residues. CDR3 DNA: TGTGCCAGCAGTGTTCTAACAGGGTGGGATCAGCCCCAGCATTTT. Translating it yields CASSVLTGWDQPQHF.

The rearrangement links TRBV19 to TRBJ1-5, with no clear D. V gave up 1 base and J gave up 1 base, with 8 bases separating them. This CDR3 has 15 residues. CDR1 and CDR2 (germline): LNHDA, SQIVND (reference sequence). Here the CDR3 reads CASSIARPSNQPQHF. The CDR3 nucleotides are TGTGCCAGTAGTATAGCGAGACCGAGCAATCAGCCCCAGCATTTT.

The V and J genes are TRBV20-1 and TRBJ1-2; D is perhaps TRBD1 (6 bases). The CDR3 runs 10 residues. Trimming cost V 5 bases and J 9 bases, with 10 bases left between them. Germline loops: CDR1 DFQATT, CDR2 SNEGSKA (reference sequence). CDR3 sequence reads: CSARDISYTF. CDR3 coding DNA: TGCAGTGCTCGGGACATTAGCTACACCTTC.

The V and J genes are TRBV7-9 and TRBJ2-3; TRBD2 might be the D (5 bases). Germline-derived CDR1 and CDR2 are SEHNR and FQNEAQ (reference sequence). V was clipped by 3 bases and J by 6 bases, with 10 bases between them. This CDR3 region has 13 residues. CDR3 loop: CASSFGTGDTQYF. CDR3 coding DNA: TGTGCCAGCAGCTTCGGAACGGGGGATACGCAGTATTTT.

J is TRBJ2-3 and V is TRBV5-6; 8 bases fit TRBD1. The CDR3 runs 15 residues. The trim removed 2 bases at V and 2 bases at J, leaving 4 bases unmatched. The germline CDR1 and CDR2 sequences are SGHDT and YYEEEE. As DNA, the CDR3 is TGTGCCAGCAGCTTCGACAGGGGCTACACAGATACGCAGTATTTT. This codes for CASSFDRGYTDTQYF.

The rearrangement joins TRBV5-5 to TRBJ1-4; D is possibly TRBD1 (5 bases). The V gene lost 2 bases and the J gene lost 5 bases, with 7 bases spanning the gap. This CDR3 has 13 residues. Germline CDR1 and CDR2: SGHKS and YYEKEE (reference sequence). The CDR3 bases are TGTGCCAGCAGCTTTCGGGACAATGAAAAACTGTTTTTT. Translation gives CASSFRDNEKLFF.